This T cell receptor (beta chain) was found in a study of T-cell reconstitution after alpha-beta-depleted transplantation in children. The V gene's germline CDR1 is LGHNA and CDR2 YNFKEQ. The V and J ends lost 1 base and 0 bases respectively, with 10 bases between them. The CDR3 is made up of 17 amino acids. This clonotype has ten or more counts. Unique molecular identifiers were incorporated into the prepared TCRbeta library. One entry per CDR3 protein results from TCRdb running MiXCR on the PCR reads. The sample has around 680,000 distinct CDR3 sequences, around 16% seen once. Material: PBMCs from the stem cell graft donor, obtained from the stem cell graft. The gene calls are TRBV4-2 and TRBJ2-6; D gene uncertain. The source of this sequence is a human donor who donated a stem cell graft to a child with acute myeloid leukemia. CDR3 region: CASSQGASRSGANVLTF. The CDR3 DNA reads TGTGCCAGCAGCCAAGGGGCCAGTCGCTCTGGGGCCAACGTCCTGACTTTC.